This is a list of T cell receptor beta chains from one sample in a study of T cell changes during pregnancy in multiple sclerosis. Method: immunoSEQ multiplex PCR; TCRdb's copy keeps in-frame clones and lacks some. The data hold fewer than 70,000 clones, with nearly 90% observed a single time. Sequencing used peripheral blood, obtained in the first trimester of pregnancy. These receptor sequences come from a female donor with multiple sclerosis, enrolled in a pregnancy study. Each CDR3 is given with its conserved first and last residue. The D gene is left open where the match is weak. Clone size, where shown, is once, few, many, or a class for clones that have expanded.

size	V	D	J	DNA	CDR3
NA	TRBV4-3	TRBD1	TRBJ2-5	TGCGCCAGCAGCCAAGACCGGACAGGGCCTAAGACCCAGTACTTC	CASSQDRTGPKTQYF
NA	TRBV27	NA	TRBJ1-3	TGTGCCAGCAGGCCGGACTTGTCTACTGGAAACACCATATATTTT	CASRPDLSTGNTIYF
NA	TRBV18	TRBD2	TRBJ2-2	TGTGCCAGCTCACGACCGGGACTAGCGGGAGTGTTCTCCGGGGAGCTGTTTTTT	CASSRPGLAGVFSGELFF
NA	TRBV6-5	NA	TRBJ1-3	TGTGCCAGCAGAAACAGGGCGCCTCGAGGGTACACCATATATTTT	CASRNRAPRGYTIYF
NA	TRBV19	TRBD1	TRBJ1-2	TGTGCCACCCGAGGACAGGGGGAAGTCTATGGCTACACCTTC	CATRGQGEVYGYTF
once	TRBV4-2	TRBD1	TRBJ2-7	TGTGCCAGCAGCCCCAGACAGGGAGAGCAGTACTTC	CASSPRQGEQYF
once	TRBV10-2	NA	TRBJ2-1	TGCGCCAGCAGTGACCTTAGCACGGCCGTTGAGCAGTTCTTC	CASSDLSTAVEQFF
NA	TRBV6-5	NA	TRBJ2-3	TGTGCCAGCAGTTTCACAGGTTCTAGCACAGATACGCAGTATTTT	CASSFTGSSTDTQYF
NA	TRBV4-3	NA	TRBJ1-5	TGCGCCAGCAGCCAAGCTCCTGGACACGGCGGTAGCAATCAGCCCCAGCATTTT	CASSQAPGHGGSNQPQHF
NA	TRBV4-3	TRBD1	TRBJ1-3	TGCGCCAGCAGCCAAGGAAGGACAGGAGGAAACACCATATATTTT	CASSQGRTGGNTIYF
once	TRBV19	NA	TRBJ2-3	TGTGCCAGTAGTATCGGAGATACGCAGTATTTT	CASSIGDTQYF
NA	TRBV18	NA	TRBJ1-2	TGTGCCAGCTCACATTCAGAGGTCGGTGATGGCTACACCTTC	CASSHSEVGDGYTF
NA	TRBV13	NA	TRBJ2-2	TGTGCCAGCAGCTACCGGGACACTAACACCGGGGAGCTGTTTTTT	CASSYRDTNTGELFF
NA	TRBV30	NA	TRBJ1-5	TGTGCCTGGGGTGAGCAGGGTAGCCAGCCCCAGCATTTT	CAWGEQGSQPQHF
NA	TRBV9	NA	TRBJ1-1	TGTGCCAGCAGCGCCCGACAGGTTATGAACACTGAAGCTTTCTTT	CASSARQVMNTEAFF
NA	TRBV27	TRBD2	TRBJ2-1	TGTGCCAGCAGTTTATCGGACTTTTGGGGGGGTCTGAACAATGAGCAGTTCTTC	CASSLSDFWGGLNNEQFF
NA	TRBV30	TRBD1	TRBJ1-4	TGTGCCTCTGACAGGGGTGAAAAACTGTTTTTT	CASDRGEKLFF
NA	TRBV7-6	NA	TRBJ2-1	TGTGCCAGCAGCTTCGGAGGAACTGCCTACAATGAGCAGTTCTTC	CASSFGGTAYNEQFF
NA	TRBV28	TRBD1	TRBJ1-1	TGTGCCAGCAGTTTAGGGGAAAAGACAGGGAGAACTGAAGCTTTCTTT	CASSLGEKTGRTEAFF
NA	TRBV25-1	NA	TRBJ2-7	TGTGCCAGCAGTGCAGCAGGCGACTACGAGCAGTACTTC	CASSAAGDYEQYF
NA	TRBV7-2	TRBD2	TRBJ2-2	TGTGCCAGCAGCCCCCTAGCGGGGGGGAACACCGGGGAGCTGTTTTTT	CASSPLAGGNTGELFF
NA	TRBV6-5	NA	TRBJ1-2	TGTGCCAGCAGTTACAGGAGCGGGGTATCGGGGGGCTACACCTTC	CASSYRSGVSGGYTF
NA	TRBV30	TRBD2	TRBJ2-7	TGTGCCTGGAGTGCGTGGTTGGGGACTAGCACCTACGAGCAGTACTTC	CAWSAWLGTSTYEQYF
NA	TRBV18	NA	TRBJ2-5	TGTGCCAGCTCACCCAACCAAGAGACCCAGTACTTC	CASSPNQETQYF
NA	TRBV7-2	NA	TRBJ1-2	TGTGCCAGCAGTACGGGGGGTTTCATCGGCTACACCTTC	CASSTGGFIGYTF
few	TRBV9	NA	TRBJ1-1	TGTGCCAGCAGCGTAGGGTCGGGCACTGAAGCTTTCTTT	CASSVGSGTEAFF